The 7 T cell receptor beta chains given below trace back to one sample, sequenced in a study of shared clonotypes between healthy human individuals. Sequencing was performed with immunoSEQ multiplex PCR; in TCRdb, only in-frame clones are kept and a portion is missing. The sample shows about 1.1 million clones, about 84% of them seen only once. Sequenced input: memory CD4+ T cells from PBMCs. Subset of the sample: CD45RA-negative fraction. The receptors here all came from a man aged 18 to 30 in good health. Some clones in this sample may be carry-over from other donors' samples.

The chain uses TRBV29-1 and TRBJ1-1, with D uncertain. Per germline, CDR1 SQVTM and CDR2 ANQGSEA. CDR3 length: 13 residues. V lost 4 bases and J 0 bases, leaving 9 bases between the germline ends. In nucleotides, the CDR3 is TGCAGCGTTGCACTCAGATTGAACACTGAAGCTTTCTTT. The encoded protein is CSVALRLNTEAFF.

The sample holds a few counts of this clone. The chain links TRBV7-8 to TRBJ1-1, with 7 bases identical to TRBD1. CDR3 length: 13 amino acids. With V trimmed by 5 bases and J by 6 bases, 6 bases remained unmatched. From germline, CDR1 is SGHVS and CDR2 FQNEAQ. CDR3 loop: CASSVDREAEAFF. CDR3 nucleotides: TGTGCCAGCAGCGTCGACAGGGAGGCTGAAGCTTTCTTT.

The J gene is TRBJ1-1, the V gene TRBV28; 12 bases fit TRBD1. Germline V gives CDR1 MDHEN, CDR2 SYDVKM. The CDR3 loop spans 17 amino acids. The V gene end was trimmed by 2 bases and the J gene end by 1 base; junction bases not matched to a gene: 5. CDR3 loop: CASSLLPGQGANTEAFF. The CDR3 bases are TGTGCCAGCAGTTTACTTCCGGGACAGGGGGCGAACACTGAAGCTTTCTTT.

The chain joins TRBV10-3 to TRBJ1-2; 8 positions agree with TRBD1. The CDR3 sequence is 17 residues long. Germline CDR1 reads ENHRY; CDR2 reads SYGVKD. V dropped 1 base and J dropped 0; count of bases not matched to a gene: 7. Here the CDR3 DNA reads TGTGCCATCAGTGAGTACAAACCGGGACAGGCTAACTATGGCTACACCTTC. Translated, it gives CAISEYKPGQANYGYTF.

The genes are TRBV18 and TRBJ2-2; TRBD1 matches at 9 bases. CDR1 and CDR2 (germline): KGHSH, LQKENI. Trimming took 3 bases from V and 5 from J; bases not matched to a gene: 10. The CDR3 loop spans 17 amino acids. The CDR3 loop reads CASSPQQGAGGTGELFF. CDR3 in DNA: TGTGCCAGCTCACCGCAACAGGGGGCTGGTGGAACCGGGGAGCTGTTTTTT.

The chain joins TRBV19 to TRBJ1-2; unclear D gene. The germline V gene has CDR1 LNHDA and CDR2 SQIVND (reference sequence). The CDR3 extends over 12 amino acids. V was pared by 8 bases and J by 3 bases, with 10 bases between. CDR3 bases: TGTGCCAGTGTGGACGGATACTATGGCTACACCTTC. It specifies CASVDGYYGYTF.

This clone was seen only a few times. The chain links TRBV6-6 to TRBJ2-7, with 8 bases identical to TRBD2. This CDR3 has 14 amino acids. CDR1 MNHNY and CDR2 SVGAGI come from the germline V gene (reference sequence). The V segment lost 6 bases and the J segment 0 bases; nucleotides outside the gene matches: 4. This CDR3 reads CASRLSGSSYEQYF. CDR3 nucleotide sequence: TGTGCCAGCAGATTAAGCGGGAGCTCCTACGAGCAGTACTTC.